These 23 T cell receptor beta chains came from one sample sequenced in a study of cytomegalovirus exposure and HLA in healthy donors. The PCR made use of 60 Vbeta and 13 Jbeta primers. The assay was immunoSEQ multiplex PCR, and TCRdb's table has in-frame clones only and misses some. The sample includes some 180,000 clones, approximately 9.5% of them seen just once. The sequencing sample was made of PBMCs. The receptor source for this set is a young woman in good health and CMV-seropositive.

This clone has more than one count but fewer than ten. V and J are TRBV4-2 and TRBJ1-1; the D gene is possibly TRBD1 (6 bases). The length of the CDR3 is 17 residues. Germline V gives CDR1 LGHNA, CDR2 YNFKEQ. V was cut by 0 bases and J by 7 bases, with 21 bases left in between. The CDR3 reads CASSQDQQAWGHDEAFF. For the CDR3, the DNA is TGTGCCAGCAGCCAAGATCAGCAAGCATGGGGGCATGATGAAGCTTTCTTT.

V and J are TRBV6-4 and TRBJ1-1; D might be TRBD1 (5 bases). CDR3 length: 14 amino acids. Germline V lookup: CDR1 MRHNA, CDR2 SNTAGT. Trimming pared 2 bases from V and 8 bases from J, leaving 15 bases between. The CDR3: CASSDQGGIGEAFF. The CDR3 DNA follows: TGTGCCAGCAGTGACCAGGGAGGGATCGGGGAAGCTTTCTTT.

The chain uses TRBV7-2 and TRBJ2-5; a possible D gene is TRBD2 (6 bases). The V end was cut by 2 bases, the J end by 5 bases, with 15 bases between. The CDR3 contains 15 residues. The germline gives CDR1 SGHTA, CDR2 FQGNSA. CDR3 nucleotides: TGTGCCAGCAGCTTATCGGCAAGCGGGTGGGAGACCCAGTACTTC. Translated, it gives CASSLSASGWETQYF.

The chain employs TRBV7-8 and TRBJ2-7, with D perhaps TRBD2 (5 bases). The CDR3 runs to 14 residues. V was cut by 7 bases and J by 4 bases, with 17 bases left in between. Per germline, CDR1 SGHVS and CDR2 FQNEAQ. The CDR3 here is CASTPGGVGYEQYF. CDR3 nucleotide sequence: TGTGCCAGCACCCCCGGAGGAGTAGGATACGAGCAGTACTTC.

This chain links TRBV5-6 with TRBJ1-2; D uncertain. Germline V gene sequence: CDR1 SGHDT, CDR2 YYEEEE. With 0 bases removed from V and 4 bases from J, the gap between germline ends came to 10 bases. The CDR3 length is 14 residues. In nucleotides, the CDR3 is TGTGCCAGCAGCTTGGCCTCAGAAACCTATGGCTACACCTTC. Translated, it gives CASSLASETYGYTF.

This clone was recorded a few times. This chain links TRBV7-9 with TRBJ2-7; D is undetermined. V was shortened by 3 bases and J by 0 bases, with 15 bases between the two germline ends. The germline CDR1 and CDR2 sequences are SEHNR and FQNEAQ (reference sequence). The CDR3 has 16 residues. CDR3 loop: CASSLVGGGSSYEQYF. As DNA, the CDR3 is TGTGCCAGCAGCTTGGTTGGCGGTGGCAGCTCCTACGAGCAGTACTTC.

The V gene is TRBV7-9, the J gene TRBJ2-7; weak D call: TRBD1 (5 bases). V lost 5 bases, J lost 2 bases, and 19 bases lay in between. This CDR3 contains 16 residues. Germline lookup yields CDR1 SEHNR and CDR2 FQNEAQ (reference sequence). This chain's CDR3 is CASSHYQGNGPYEQYF. The DNA for the CDR3 is TGTGCCAGCAGCCATTATCAGGGAAATGGACCCTACGAGCAGTACTTC.

In this sample, this clone turned up a few times. The CDR3 region has the DNA TGTGCCAGCAGTTTAGCGGATGAGCAGTTCTTC. Its protein product is CASSLADEQFF. This chain connects TRBV2 to TRBJ2-1, with a tentative D call TRBD2 (6 bases). Deletions cut 5 bases from V and 8 bases from J, with 7 bases between. The CDR3 is 11 amino acids. Germline V gene sequence: CDR1 SNHLY, CDR2 FYNNEI.

This clone has just a few counts. The V gene is TRBV27, the J gene TRBJ2-7; D may be TRBD2 (7 bases). CDR3 length: 14 residues. Germline loops: CDR1 MNHEY, CDR2 SMNVEV (reference sequence). V lost 2 bases and J lost 6, with 14 bases in between. The CDR3 nucleotides are TGTGCCAGCAGTTTAAGAGCAAGGGGGGGCGAGCAGTACTTC. It encodes CASSLRARGGEQYF.

This clone was observed a few times. The chain carries TRBV27 and TRBJ1-5, with a weak D call TRBD1 (6 bases). Germline V gene sequence: CDR1 MNHEY, CDR2 SMNVEV (reference sequence). Trimming shortened V by 0 bases and J by 4 bases, and 13 bases separated the two germline ends. The CDR3 is 16 residues long. CDR3 region: CASSLSGGTFNQPQHF. The CDR3 region has the DNA TGTGCCAGCAGTTTATCGGGGGGGACATTTAATCAGCCCCAGCATTTT.

The CDR3 region has the DNA TGTGCCAGTATCGAGACAGGGGGCTGGTCTGAAGCTTTCTTT. This gives the protein CASIETGGWSEAFF. The chain uses TRBV25-1 and TRBJ1-1; 10 bases match TRBD1. CDR1 MGHDK and CDR2 SYGVNS come from the germline V gene. The CDR3 contains 14 residues. V was pared by 9 bases and J by 6 bases, with 10 bases of the junction left unmatched. The variable domain in full, with the rest retrieved from reference TRBV25-1 and TRBJ1-1, is EADIYQTPRYLVIGTGKKITLECSQTMGHDKMYWYQQDPGMELHLIHYSYGVNSTEKGDLSSESTVSRIRTEHFPLTLESARPSHTSQYLCASIETGGWSEAFFGQGTRLTVV.

J is TRBJ2-5 and V is TRBV5-4, with 7 bases fitting TRBD2. The trim removed 6 bases at V and 1 base at J, leaving 9 bases unmatched. The germline gives CDR1 SGHNT, CDR2 YYREEE (reference sequence). This CDR3 contains 15 residues. This CDR3 is CASTTGRGFQETQYF. The CDR3, as DNA: TGTGCCAGCACCACGGGGAGGGGTTTCCAAGAGACCCAGTACTTC.

J is TRBJ1-6 and V is TRBV2; no firm D call. The CDR3 is 13 amino acids. Germline V CDR1 and CDR2: SNHLY, FYNNEI. Trimming took 3 bases from V and 10 from J, leaving 10 bases between them. Here the CDR3 reads CASSEQAPSPLHF. The CDR3 bases are TGTGCCAGCAGTGAGCAGGCCCCATCACCCCTCCACTTT.

The genes are TRBV5-1 and TRBJ2-7; D possibly corresponds to TRBD1 (6 bases). The CDR3 runs to 15 residues. V shed 3 bases and J shed 5 bases, with 18 bases lying between them. Germline-derived CDR1 and CDR2 are SGHRS and YFSETQ. The CDR3 DNA sequence: TGCGCCAGCAGCTGGATAACAGGGCCCCCCAACGAGCAGTACTTC. Protein: CASSWITGPPNEQYF.

The V call is TRBV6-5, the J call TRBJ1-1; D might be TRBD1 (6 bases). CDR1 is MNHEY and CDR2 is SVGAGI in the germline V gene. V was cut by 0 bases and J by 0 bases, with 11 bases left in between. The CDR3 consists of 16 residues. CDR3 sequence (DNA): TGTGCCAGCAGTTACTCTACAGGGAGCATGAACACTGAAGCTTTCTTT. It is translated as CASSYSTGSMNTEAFF.

This clone was recorded a few times. The chain is built from TRBV19 and TRBJ1-5, with a possible D match to TRBD1 (6 bases). The V end lost 5 bases, the J end lost 10 bases, and 12 bases lay between the germline ends. The CDR3 contains 12 residues. Germline V lookup: CDR1 LNHDA, CDR2 SQIVND (reference sequence). The CDR3 here is CASSAWDIPQHF. CDR3 nucleotides: TGTGCCAGTAGTGCTTGGGACATTCCCCAGCATTTT.

The chain links TRBV2 to TRBJ2-7; 11 bases line up with TRBD2. Germline V CDR1 and CDR2: SNHLY, FYNNEI. The CDR3 extends over 15 amino acids. Trimming took 6 bases from V and 4 from J; bases not matched to a gene: 8. CDR3 region: CASRPVSGRVYEQYF. CDR3 nucleotides: TGTGCCAGCAGACCCGTTAGCGGGAGGGTATACGAGCAGTACTTC.

The rearrangement links TRBV5-4 to TRBJ1-2; unclear D gene. The germline CDR1 and CDR2 sequences are SGHNT and YYREEE (reference sequence). This CDR3 has 14 amino acids. V lost 4 bases to trimming and J lost 4 bases, with 14 bases between them. The CDR3 DNA reads TGTGCCAGCAGCCCCCCGACTAGCACCTATGGCTACACCTTC. As protein: CASSPPTSTYGYTF.

This clone was picked up a small number of times. The CDR3 loop is CASKPGIVATNEKLFF. The CDR3 bases are TGTGCCAGCAAACCGGGGATTGTTGCAACTAATGAAAAACTGTTTTTT. The chain couples TRBV25-1 to TRBJ1-4; D ambiguous. CDR1 is MGHDK and CDR2 is SYGVNS in the germline V gene. Between the trimmed V and J ends, which lost 7 bases and 0 bases, there was a span of 15 bases. The CDR3 spans 16 residues.

As regards this clone: The junction departs from the called germline gene at one end, perhaps through a read error. The CDR3 sequence is CRVETGPYEQYF. The CDR3, as DNA: TGCAGAGTTGAAACAGGACCCTACGAGCAGTACTTC. The genes are TRBV29-1 and TRBJ2-7; D might be TRBD1 (5 bases). The CDR3 is 12 amino acids. Germline CDR1 SQVTM, CDR2 ANQGSEA.

The chain employs TRBV2 and TRBJ2-1; TRBD2 aligns across 10 bases. From germline, CDR1 is SNHLY and CDR2 FYNNEI. CDR3 size: 15 residues. J was trimmed by 5 bases and V by 6 bases; bases with no gene match: 7. This CDR3 reads CASSQTSGVDNEQFF. For the CDR3, the DNA is TGTGCCAGCAGCCAAACTAGCGGGGTCGACAATGAGCAGTTCTTC.

The chain is built from TRBV5-1 and TRBJ1-4, with TRBD1 matching over 7 bases. CDR1 is SGHRS and CDR2 is YFSETQ in the germline V gene. This CDR3 region has 15 residues. With V trimmed by 2 bases and J by 3 bases, 4 bases remained unmatched. CDR3 nucleotide sequence: TGCGCCAGCAGCTTAACAGGGGCGGCTAATGAAAAACTGTTTTTT. Translated, it gives CASSLTGAANEKLFF.

The chain combines TRBV5-8 with TRBJ2-1, with 7 bases matching TRBD2. This CDR3 has 13 residues. The germline V gene encodes CDR1 SGHTS and CDR2 YDEGEE. Germline trimming cut 4 bases from V and 4 bases from J; bases unmatched to any gene: 2. This CDR3 reads CASSGDYYNEQFF. CDR3 sequence (DNA): TGTGCCAGCAGCGGGGACTATTACAATGAGCAGTTCTTC. Full variable domain (rest looked up from reference TRBV5-8 and TRBJ2-1): EAGVTQSPTHLIKTRGQQATLRCSPISGHTSVYWYQQALGLGLQFLLWYDEGEERNRGNFPPRFSGRQFPNYSSELNVNALELEDSALYLCASSGDYYNEQFFGPGTRLTVL.